The source of this T cell receptor (beta chain) is a study of radiotherapy plus CTLA-4 blockade in lung cancer. As for the study in general: Among patients, less than 20% showed objective responses, and around 30% had disease control. Overall study findings and caveats: Blood-borne expansion of tumor-derived TCR clones followed radiotherapy plus ipilimumab.

To note about this clone: Its antigen is not identified.

Clones were sequenced by immunoSEQ multiplex PCR, and TCRdb holds only the in-frame ones, with some missing. The data contain about 32,000 clones, 60% to 85% of them singletons. CTLA-4 blockade with ipilimumab, together with focal radiation, was given to patients with chemo-refractory metastatic non-small-cell lung cancer. Germline V gives CDR1 MNHEY, CDR2 SMNVEV (reference sequence). The CDR3 contains 15 residues. V was clipped by 10 bases and J by 0 bases, with 17 bases between them. Sequenced material: peripheral blood, taken from a patient treated with radiotherapy plus ipilimumab. V and J are TRBV27 and TRBJ2-3; maybe TRBD2 (6 bases). The TCR originated in a human donor with non-small cell lung cancer that progressed on radiotherapy plus ipilimumab. The CDR3 region has the DNA TGTGCCACCCAGGTAGGGGAGGCGAGCACAGATACGCAGTATTTT. It codes for CATQVGEASTDTQYF.